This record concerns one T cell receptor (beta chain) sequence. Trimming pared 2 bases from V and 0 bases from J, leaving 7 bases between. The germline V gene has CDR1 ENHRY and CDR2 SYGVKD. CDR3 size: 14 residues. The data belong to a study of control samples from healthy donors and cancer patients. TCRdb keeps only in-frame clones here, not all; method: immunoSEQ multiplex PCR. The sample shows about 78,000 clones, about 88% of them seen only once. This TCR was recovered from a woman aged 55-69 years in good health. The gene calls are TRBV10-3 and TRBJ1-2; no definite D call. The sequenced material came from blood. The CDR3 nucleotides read TGTGCCATCAGTGAGATCCGGACTAACTATGGCTACACCTTC. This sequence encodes CAISEIRTNYGYTF.